The entry that follows covers one TCR beta chain sequence. No antigen is known for it. The record originates from a study of T cell responses to AZD1222 COVID-19 vaccine. Broader study findings: Clonal diversity was possibly underestimated, and the donors were mostly white British, with more females. AZD1222 recipients seropositive at baseline numbered only 6 or 7. Across the whole spike, CD4 TCRs peaked at regions 160-218 and 743-854.

In germline, CDR1 is ENHRY, CDR2 SYGVKD. The CDR3 loop spans 14 amino acids. Trimming took 3 bases from V and 1 from J, leaving 8 bases between them. Assay: immunoSEQ multiplex PCR; the TCRdb copy retains only in-frame clones and omits some. Of 200,000 to 300,000 clones in the sample, over 85% were seen once. This clonotype was obtained from an adult in good health. The source material was peripheral blood, sampled on day 0 of AZD1222 vaccination. J is TRBJ2-3 and V is TRBV10-3; weak D call: TRBD2 (7 bases). The CDR3 sequence: CAISEGGGTDTQYF. DNA for the CDR3: TGTGCCATCAGTGAAGGGGGGGGCACAGATACGCAGTATTTT.